The clone carrying this TCR beta chain has just a few counts. The target antigen is unknown. The sample originates from a study of shared clonotypes between healthy human individuals. Whole-study findings and limits: Researchers sampled blood only, noting tissue repertoires likely differ. Read depth was anticipated to influence clonotype sharing among donors.

The CDR3 consists of 13 residues. CDR1 is SQVTM and CDR2 is ANQGSEA in the germline V gene. With 8 bases removed from V and 1 base from J, the gap between germline ends came to 14 bases. PCR replicates from unsorted PBMC used 250 to 300 ng DNA, and this amount was roughly 32,000 T cell genomes. Using ten immunoSEQ deep assay plates, investigators sequenced unsorted PBMC DNA. Method: immunoSEQ multiplex PCR; TCRdb's copy keeps in-frame clones and lacks some. Here the sample spans some 500,000 clones, around three quarters being singletons. Sequenced: PBMCs. The gene calls are TRBV29-1 and TRBJ1-1; D uncertain. The TCR was taken from a woman aged 40 to 50 in good health. Some clones in this sample may be carry-over from other donors' samples. The CDR3 region is CSTTRSGNTEAFF. CDR3 DNA sequence: TGCAGCACCACAAGGTCGGGGAACACTGAAGCTTTCTTT.